The rows below give T cell receptor beta chains drawn from one sample of a study of T cell changes during pregnancy in multiple sclerosis. TCRdb's table, derived via immunoSEQ multiplex PCR, lists solely in-frame clones and lacks some. This sample carries some 83,000 clones, approximately 91% of them seen once, and the ten largest clones take roughly 3.5%. The material was PBMCs, obtained in the first trimester of pregnancy. Receptor source: a female donor in good health, serving as a control in a pregnancy study. Some clones in this sample may be carry-over from other donors' samples. The CDR3 runs from the conserved cysteine through the conserved F or W. A D gene is named only where the DNA matches it firmly. Some rows have no size entry. The others give once, few or many, or a class for an expanded clone.

14	TRBD2	-	TRBJ2-3	TRBV15	CATSIRGDGDTQYF	TGTGCCACCAGTATCCGGGGGGATGGAGATACGCAGTATTTT
14	-	few	TRBJ2-5	TRBV11-2	CASSLDPSEETQYF	TGTGCCAGCAGCTTAGATCCTAGCGAAGAGACCCAGTACTTC
15	-	-	TRBJ2-7	TRBV28	CASSLGWRGFYEQYF	TGTGCCAGCAGTTTGGGCTGGCGGGGATTCTACGAGCAGTACTTC
14	TRBD1	-	TRBJ2-5	TRBV5-4	CASSPDRAQETQYF	TGTGCCAGCAGCCCGGACAGGGCCCAAGAGACCCAGTACTTC
15	TRBD1	few	TRBJ2-4	TRBV7-8	CASSPGTGARNIQYF	TGTGCCAGCAGCCCCGGGACAGGGGCACGGAACATTCAGTACTTC
16	TRBD2	-	TRBJ2-7	TRBV4-2	CASSLTTSGRAYEQYF	TGTGCCAGCAGTCTCACGACTAGCGGGAGGGCCTACGAGCAGTACTTC
13	-	-	TRBJ2-1	TRBV11-3	CASSLATYNEQFF	TGTGCCAGCAGCTTAGCAACCTACAATGAGCAGTTCTTC
13	TRBD1	-	TRBJ1-1	TRBV5-1	CASSLEGQAEAFF	TGCGCCAGCAGCTTGGAAGGACAGGCAGAAGCTTTCTTT
15	TRBD2	-	TRBJ2-7	TRBV28	CASSLSSGFSYEQYF	TGTGCCAGCAGTTTGTCTAGCGGCTTCTCCTACGAGCAGTACTTC
14	-	-	TRBJ1-4	TRBV4-3	CASSLDSLNEKLFF	TGCGCCAGCAGCCTGGACAGTCTTAATGAAAAACTGTTTTTT
14	TRBD1	once	TRBJ1-2	TRBV10-3	CAVLDRGVGYGYTF	TGTGCCGTCCTAGACAGGGGGGTGGGCTATGGCTACACCTTC
14	-	-	TRBJ1-6	TRBV27	CASRVGGSNSPLHF	TGTGCCAGCAGAGTGGGGGGATCCAATTCACCCCTCCACTTT
15	TRBD2	-	TRBJ2-1	TRBV5-1	CASSLAAGGPNEQFF	TGCGCCAGCAGCTTGGCAGCGGGGGGTCCCAATGAGCAGTTCTTC
13	-	-	TRBJ2-2	TRBV29-1	CSAIPENTGELFF	TGCAGCGCCATACCAGAGAACACCGGGGAGCTGTTTTTT
13	-	-	TRBJ1-2	TRBV27	CASSLDINYGYTF	TGTGCCAGCAGCCTCGACATTAACTATGGCTACACCTTC
14	-	-	TRBJ2-1	TRBV5-1	CASSSRQQDNEQFF	TGCGCCAGCAGCTCCCGTCAGCAGGACAATGAGCAGTTCTTC
17	TRBD2	-	TRBJ2-3	TRBV2	CASSEVGLAGVTDTQYF	TGTGCCAGCAGTGAAGTAGGACTAGCGGGGGTCACAGATACGCAGTATTTT
13	-	-	TRBJ2-5	TRBV29-1	CSVDRGSRETQYF	TGCAGCGTTGATAGGGGGTCACGGGAGACCCAGTACTTC
15	TRBD2	few	TRBJ2-7	TRBV6-1	CASSELAGGSYEQYF	TGTGCCAGCAGTGAACTAGCGGGGGGCTCCTACGAGCAGTACTTC
14	-	-	TRBJ1-4	TRBV11-2	CASSLGLSREKLFF	TGTGCCAGCAGCTTGGGCCTTTCCCGGGAAAAACTGTTTTTT
17	-	once	TRBJ1-3	TRBV28	CASSPTSQGPSGNTIYF	TGTGCCAGCAGTCCGACTTCCCAGGGCCCCTCTGGAAACACCATATATTTT
14	-	once	TRBJ1-1	TRBV12-2	CASRLRGRDTEAFF	TGTGCAAGTCGCTTGAGGGGGCGGGACACTGAAGCTTTCTTT
12	-	once	TRBJ2-2	TRBV19	CASSGVTGELFF	TGTGCCAGTAGTGGAGTCACCGGGGAGCTGTTTTTT
16	TRBD2	-	TRBJ2-5	TRBV5-6	CASSIGLAGVQETQYF	TGTGCCAGCAGCATTGGACTAGCGGGGGTCCAAGAGACCCAGTACTTC
15	-	-	TRBJ1-6	TRBV2	CASSERGSYNSPLHF	TGTGCCAGCAGTGAAAGGGGCTCCTATAATTCACCCCTCCACTTT
15	-	-	TRBJ2-7	TRBV14	CASSQAGTIGREQYF	TGTGCCAGCAGCCAAGCCGGGACAATTGGCCGCGAGCAGTACTTC
19	TRBD2	-	TRBJ2-1	TRBV27	CASSPLLGTSGISYNEQFF	TGTGCCAGCAGTCCATTACTCGGGACTAGCGGGATCTCCTACAATGAGCAGTTCTTC
11	-	-	TRBJ2-7	TRBV9	CAFSLLSEQYF	TGTGCCTTCTCCCTCCTCTCCGAGCAGTACTTC
13	TRBD2	-	TRBJ2-7	TRBV28	CATLKRGFYEQYF	TGTGCCACCCTGAAGCGGGGTTTCTACGAGCAGTACTTC
15	-	-	TRBJ1-3	TRBV6-1	CASSEQVVSGNTIYF	TGTGCCAGCAGTGAACAGGTGGTGTCTGGAAACACCATATATTTT
13	-	-	TRBJ1-1	TRBV28	CASSFSGGTEAFF	TGTGCCAGCAGTTTTTCGGGGGGAACTGAAGCTTTCTTT
15	-	-	TRBJ2-6	TRBV7-9	CASSPKGAGANVLTF	TGTGCCAGCAGCCCAAAGGGGGCTGGGGCCAACGTCCTGACTTTC
15	-	-	TRBJ1-4	TRBV4-1	CASSQVVSFNEKLFF	TGCGCCAGCAGCCAAGTTGTCTCTTTTAATGAAAAACTGTTTTTT
17	-	-	TRBJ1-2	TRBV2	CASSERIKDSIHYGYTF	TGTGCCAGCAGTGAAAGAATTAAGGACTCCATTCACTATGGCTACACCTTC
16	-	-	TRBJ1-6	TRBV18	CASSSIPPGFDSPLHF	TGTGCCAGCTCATCGATACCCCCAGGGTTTGATTCACCCCTCCACTTT
15	TRBD2	-	TRBJ2-3	TRBV7-7	CASSQTGLDTDTQYF	TGTGCCAGCAGCCAAACCGGACTAGATACAGATACGCAGTATTTT
14	-	-	TRBJ1-1	TRBV28	CASTLRGGDTEAFF	TGTGCCAGCACCCTCCGGGGGGGGGACACTGAAGCTTTCTTT
16	TRBD2	-	TRBJ2-2	TRBV27	CASRIAGGLNTGELFF	TGTGCCAGCAGGATAGCGGGGGGCCTGAACACCGGGGAGCTGTTTTTT
13	-	-	TRBJ1-6	TRBV2	CASKNNTYSPLHF	TGTGCCAGCAAAAATAATACTTATTCACCCCTCCACTTT
14	-	-	TRBJ1-1	TRBV10-3	CAIRLDSLNTEAFF	TGTGCCATCAGATTAGACAGCTTGAACACTGAAGCTTTCTTT
13	TRBD1	-	TRBJ2-3	TRBV7-9	CASEDRGTDTQYF	TGTGCCAGCGAGGACAGGGGCACAGATACGCAGTATTTT
18	-	-	TRBJ1-5	TRBV7-8	CASSSLSSPGQFNQPQHF	TGTGCCAGCAGCTCTCTGTCGTCGCCCGGACAGTTTAATCAGCCCCAGCATTTT
14	-	-	TRBJ2-5	TRBV27	CASSPFENWETQYF	TGTGCCAGCAGCCCCTTCGAGAATTGGGAGACCCAGTACTTC
18	TRBD2	-	TRBJ2-3	TRBV14	CASSQEWIAGGPADTQYF	TGTGCCAGCAGCCAAGAGTGGATAGCGGGAGGGCCGGCAGATACGCAGTATTTT
15	-	-	TRBJ2-7	TRBV28	CASTPTGSVYYEQYF	TGTGCCAGCACCCCCACAGGGTCGGTTTATTACGAGCAGTACTTC
14	-	-	TRBJ1-2	TRBV2	CASSHRDFDYGYTF	TGTGCCAGCAGTCACAGGGATTTCGACTATGGCTACACCTTC
16	-	-	TRBJ2-6	TRBV5-1	CASSLATHSGANVLTF	TGCGCCAGCAGCTTGGCCACACACTCTGGGGCCAACGTCCTGACTTTC
14	-	-	TRBJ1-1	TRBV29-1	CSVRSGGWNTEAFF	TGCAGCGTGCGATCGGGTGGATGGAACACTGAAGCTTTCTTT
16	TRBD2	-	TRBJ2-7	TRBV18	CASSTRLAGASYEQYF	TGTGCCAGCTCAACCCGACTAGCGGGGGCCTCCTACGAGCAGTACTTC
15	-	-	TRBJ2-6	TRBV11-1	CASSPGHSGANVLTF	TGTGCCAGCAGCCCGGGTCATTCTGGGGCCAACGTCCTGACTTTC
14	-	-	TRBJ1-4	TRBV11-2	CASCLGGNNEKLFF	TGTGCCAGCTGTCTCGGGGGAAATAATGAAAAACTGTTTTTT
13	-	-	TRBJ1-5	TRBV29-1	CSVADAGGQPQHF	TGCAGCGTTGCCGACGCGGGGGGGCAGCCCCAGCATTTT
15	-	-	TRBJ1-6	TRBV7-2	CASSPDNAYNSPLHF	TGTGCCAGCAGCCCAGACAACGCTTATAATTCACCCCTCCACTTT